This T cell receptor (beta chain) was sequenced for a study of shared clonotypes between healthy human individuals. Replicate sorted-subset PCRs were loaded with roughly 190 ng DNA, 31,000 or so T cell genomes. Some clones are missing from TCRdb's copy, which holds only in-frame ones; the method was immunoSEQ multiplex PCR. The sample includes millions of clones, just over 90% seen only once; the top ten take 1.7%. The CDR3 covers 15 residues. The V segment lost 6 bases and the J segment 3 bases; nucleotides outside the gene matches: 8. The germline V gene encodes CDR1 MDHEN and CDR2 SYDVKM. Broader study findings: Tissue TCR repertoires likely differ from these blood-only repertoires. Sharing across a few donors was seen in roughly 5.2% of naive CD4 clonotypes. Rarefaction revealed incomplete sorted-subset sequencing despite large depth.

Only CD45RO-negative cells positively selected for CCR7 counted as naive CD8 cells, so terminally differentiated effector memory CD45RA+ cells were excluded. Notes on this clone: Its antigen is not known.

The sample taken for sequencing was naive CD8+ T cells from PBMCs. This receptor was identified in a man between 18 and 35 years old in good health. Some clones in this sample may be carry-over from other donors' samples. The chain uses TRBV28 and TRBJ1-1; 9 bases are a match to TRBD1. CDR3 bases: TGTGCCAGCAGCTTCGGGACAGGGCTTGACACTGAAGCTTTCTTT. Encoded protein: CASSFGTGLDTEAFF.